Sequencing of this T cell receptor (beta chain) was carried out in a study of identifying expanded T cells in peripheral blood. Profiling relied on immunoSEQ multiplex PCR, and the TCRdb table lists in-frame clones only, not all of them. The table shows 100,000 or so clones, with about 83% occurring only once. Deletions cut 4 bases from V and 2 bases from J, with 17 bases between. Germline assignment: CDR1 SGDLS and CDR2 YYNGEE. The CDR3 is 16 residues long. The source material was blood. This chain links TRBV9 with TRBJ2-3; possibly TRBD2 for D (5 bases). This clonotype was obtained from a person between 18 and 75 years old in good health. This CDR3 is CASSFEVAPTTDTQYF. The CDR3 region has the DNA TGTGCCAGCAGCTTTGAGGTAGCGCCTACCACAGATACGCAGTATTTT.